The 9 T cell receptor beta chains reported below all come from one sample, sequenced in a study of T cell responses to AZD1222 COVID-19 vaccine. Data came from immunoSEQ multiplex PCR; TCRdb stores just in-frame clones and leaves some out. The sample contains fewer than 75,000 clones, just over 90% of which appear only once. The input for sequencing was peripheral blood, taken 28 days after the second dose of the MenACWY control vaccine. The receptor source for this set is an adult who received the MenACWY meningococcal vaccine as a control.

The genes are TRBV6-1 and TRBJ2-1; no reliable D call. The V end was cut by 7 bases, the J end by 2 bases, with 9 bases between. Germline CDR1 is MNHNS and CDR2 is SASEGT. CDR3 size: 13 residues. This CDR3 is CASTEVPYNEQFF. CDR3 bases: TGTGCCAGCACCGAAGTCCCCTACAATGAGCAGTTCTTC.

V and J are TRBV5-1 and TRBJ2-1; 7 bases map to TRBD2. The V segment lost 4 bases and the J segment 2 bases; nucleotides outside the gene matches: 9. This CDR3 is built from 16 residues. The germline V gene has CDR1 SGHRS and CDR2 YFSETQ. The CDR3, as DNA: TGCGCCAGCAGCCGAGGAGGGGAGGGGACCTACAATGAGCAGTTCTTC. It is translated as CASSRGGEGTYNEQFF.

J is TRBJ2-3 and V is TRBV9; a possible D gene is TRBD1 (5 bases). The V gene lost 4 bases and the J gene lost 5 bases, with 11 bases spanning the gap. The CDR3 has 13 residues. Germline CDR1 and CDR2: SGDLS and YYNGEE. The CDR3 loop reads CASSPGLRDTQYF. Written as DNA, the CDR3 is TGTGCCAGCAGCCCAGGGTTAAGAGATACGCAGTATTTT.

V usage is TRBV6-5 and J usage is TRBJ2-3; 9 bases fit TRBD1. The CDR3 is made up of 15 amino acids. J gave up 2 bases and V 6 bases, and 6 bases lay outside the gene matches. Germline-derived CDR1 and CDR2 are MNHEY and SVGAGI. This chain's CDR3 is CASSPTGGITDTQYF. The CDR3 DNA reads TGTGCCAGCAGCCCGACAGGGGGGATCACAGATACGCAGTATTTT.

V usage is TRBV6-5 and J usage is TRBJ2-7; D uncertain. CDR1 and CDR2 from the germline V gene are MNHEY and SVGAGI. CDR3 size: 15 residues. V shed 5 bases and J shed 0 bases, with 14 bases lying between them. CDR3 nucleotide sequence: TGTGCCAGCAGTCCGACGGGCGGTAGCTCCTACGAGCAGTACTTC. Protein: CASSPTGGSSYEQYF.

The CDR3 coding sequence is TGTGCCAGCAGTTTGCCCACGGCAGGGGGCGCGTTATCCTATGGCTACACCTTC. The encoded protein is CASSLPTAGGALSYGYTF. The V call is TRBV28, the J call TRBJ1-2; TRBD1 agrees at 8 bases. The CDR3 is 18 amino acids. Germline trimming cut 3 bases from V and 4 bases from J; bases unmatched to any gene: 16. CDR1 and CDR2 from the germline V gene are MDHEN and SYDVKM.

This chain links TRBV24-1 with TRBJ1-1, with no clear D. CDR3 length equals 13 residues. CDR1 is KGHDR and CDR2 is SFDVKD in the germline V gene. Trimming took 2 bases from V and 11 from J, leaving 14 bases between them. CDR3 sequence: CATSDSDGLRAFF. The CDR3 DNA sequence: TGTGCCACCAGTGATTCGGACGGCCTTAGGGCTTTCTTT.

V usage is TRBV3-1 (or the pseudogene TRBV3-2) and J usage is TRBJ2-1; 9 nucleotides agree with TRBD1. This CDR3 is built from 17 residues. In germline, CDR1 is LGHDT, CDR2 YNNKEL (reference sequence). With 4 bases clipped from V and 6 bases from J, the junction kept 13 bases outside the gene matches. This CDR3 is CASSRRSGQGPANEQFF. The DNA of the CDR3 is TGTGCCAGCAGCCGTCGGTCGGGACAGGGTCCCGCCAATGAGCAGTTCTTC.

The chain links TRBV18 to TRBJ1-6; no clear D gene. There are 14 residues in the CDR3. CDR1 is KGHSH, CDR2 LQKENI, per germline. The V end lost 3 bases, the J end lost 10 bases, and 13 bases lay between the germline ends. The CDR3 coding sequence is TGTGCCAGCTCACCGGCAGTTTTAAGGTCACCCCTCCACTTT. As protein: CASSPAVLRSPLHF.